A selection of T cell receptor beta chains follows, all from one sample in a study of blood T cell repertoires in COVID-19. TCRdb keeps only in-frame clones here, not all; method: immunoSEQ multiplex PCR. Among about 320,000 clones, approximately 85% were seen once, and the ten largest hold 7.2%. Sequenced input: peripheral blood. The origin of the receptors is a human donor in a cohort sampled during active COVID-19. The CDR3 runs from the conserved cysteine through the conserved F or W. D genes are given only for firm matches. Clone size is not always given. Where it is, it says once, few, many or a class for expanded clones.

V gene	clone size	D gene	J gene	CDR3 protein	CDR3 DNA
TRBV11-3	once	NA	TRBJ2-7	CASSFRTGVSYEQYF	TGTGCCAGCAGCTTTCGAACGGGGGTCTCCTACGAGCAGTACTTC
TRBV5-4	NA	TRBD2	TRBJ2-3	CASSSQAGGLSDTQYF	TGTGCCAGCAGCTCTCAAGCGGGGGGGCTTTCAGATACGCAGTATTTT
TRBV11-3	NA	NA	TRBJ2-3	CASSRLSTEGDTQYF	TGTGCCAGCAGCCGGCTCAGCACCGAGGGAGATACGCAGTATTTT
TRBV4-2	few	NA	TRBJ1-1	CASSQDRRQVGTEAFF	TGTGCCAGCAGCCAAGATCGCCGACAGGTTGGGACTGAAGCTTTCTTT
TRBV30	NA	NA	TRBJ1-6	CAWSPGYNSPLHF	TGTGCCTGGAGTCCGGGGTATAATTCACCCCTCCACTTT
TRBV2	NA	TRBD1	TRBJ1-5	CASNEDRGPNQPQHF	TGTGCCAGCAACGAGGACAGGGGGCCGAATCAGCCCCAGCATTTT
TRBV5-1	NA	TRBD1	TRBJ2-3	CASSGQGTDTQYF	TGCGCCAGCAGCGGACAGGGCACAGATACGCAGTATTTT
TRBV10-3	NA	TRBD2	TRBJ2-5	CAISEGLAGGIGETQYF	TGTGCCATCAGTGAGGGACTAGCGGGGGGGATCGGAGAGACCCAGTACTTC
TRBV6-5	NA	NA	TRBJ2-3	CASDMGARDTQYF	TGTGCCAGCGATATGGGAGCCAGGGATACGCAGTATTTT
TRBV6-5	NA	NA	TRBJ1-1	CASSYYVQGRRVEAFF	TGTGCCAGCAGTTATTACGTACAGGGCCGGAGAGTCGAAGCTTTCTTT
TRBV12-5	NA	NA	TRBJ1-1	CASGLGGGSMNTEAFF	TGTGCTAGTGGTTTGGGAGGGGGAAGTATGAACACTGAAGCTTTCTTT
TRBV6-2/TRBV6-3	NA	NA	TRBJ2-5	CASSYWGGRQETQYF	TGTGCCAGCAGTTACTGGGGGGGGCGACAAGAGACCCAGTACTTC
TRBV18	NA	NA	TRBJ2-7	CASSPGHWDEQYF	TGTGCCAGCTCACCGGGCCACTGGGACGAGCAGTACTTC
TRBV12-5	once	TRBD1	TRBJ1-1	CASGLVQLGQAVNTEAFF	TGTGCTAGTGGTTTGGTACAGTTGGGACAGGCCGTGAACACTGAAGCTTTCTTT
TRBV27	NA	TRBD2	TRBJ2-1	CASSLRTSGASVYNEQFF	TGTGCCAGCAGTTTACGGACTAGCGGGGCCTCGGTTTACAATGAGCAGTTCTTC
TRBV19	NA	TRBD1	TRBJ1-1	CASSPTGGGTEAFF	TGTGCCAGTAGCCCGACAGGGGGCGGAACTGAAGCTTTCTTT
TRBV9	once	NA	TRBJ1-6	CASSAQQDYNSPLHF	TGTGCCAGCAGCGCCCAACAGGATTATAATTCACCCCTCCACTTT
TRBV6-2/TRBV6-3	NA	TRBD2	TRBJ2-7	CASSLAGVQYF	TGTGCCAGCAGCCTAGCGGGGGTGCAGTACTTC
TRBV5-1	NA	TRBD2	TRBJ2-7	CASSLASGGPWDEQYF	TGCGCCAGCAGCTTGGCTAGCGGGGGACCCTGGGACGAGCAGTACTTC
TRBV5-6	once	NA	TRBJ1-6	CASSLIRTGGPRLHF	TGTGCCAGCAGCTTGATTCGGACCGGAGGGCCGAGACTCCACTTT
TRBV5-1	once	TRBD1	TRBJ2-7	CASSPDRFPYEQYF	TGCGCCAGCAGCCCGGACAGGTTTCCCTACGAGCAGTACTTC
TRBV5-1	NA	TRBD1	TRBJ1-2	CASSVGTVTHTYGYTF	TGCGCCAGCAGCGTCGGGACAGTCACCCACACCTATGGCTACACCTTC
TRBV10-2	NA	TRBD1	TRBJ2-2	CASTDRGTGELFF	TGCGCCAGCACGGACAGGGGTACCGGGGAGCTGTTTTTT
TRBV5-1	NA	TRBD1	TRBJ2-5	CASSLVWTGGGETQYF	TGCGCCAGCAGCTTGGTGTGGACAGGGGGCGGAGAGACCCAGTACTTC
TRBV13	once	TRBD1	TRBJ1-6	CASSPPRRTGRFYNSPLHF	TGTGCCAGCAGCCCACCACGACGGACAGGGCGATTCTATAATTCACCCCTCCACTTT
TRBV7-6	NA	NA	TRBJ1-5	CASSRAGWSQPQHF	TGTGCCAGCAGCCGGGCGGGATGGAGTCAGCCCCAGCATTTT
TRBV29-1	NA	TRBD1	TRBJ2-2	CSAWDRGNTGELFF	TGCAGCGCCTGGGACAGGGGGAACACCGGGGAGCTGTTTTTT
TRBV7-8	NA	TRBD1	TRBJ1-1	CASRIPGGGGAFF	TGTGCCAGCAGGATTCCAGGGGGCGGAGGAGCTTTCTTT
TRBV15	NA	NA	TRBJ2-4	CATSRRPGGGDLAKNIQYF	TGTGCCACCAGCAGAAGACCCGGCGGCGGGGACCTAGCCAAAAACATTCAGTACTTC
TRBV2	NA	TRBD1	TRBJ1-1	CASNGKNGNRDRETNTEAFF	TGTGCCAGCAATGGGAAGAATGGGAACCGGGACAGGGAAACGAACACTGAAGCTTTCTTT
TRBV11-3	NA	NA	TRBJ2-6	CASSLGWSAGANVLTF	TGTGCCAGCAGCTTAGGTTGGAGTGCTGGGGCCAACGTCCTGACTTTC
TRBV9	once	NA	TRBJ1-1	CASSGPQGPPGAFF	TGTGCCAGCAGCGGCCCACAGGGTCCCCCAGGGGCTTTCTTT
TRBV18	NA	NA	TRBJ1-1	CASSRNRDMNTEAFF	TGTGCCAGCTCACGCAACAGGGACATGAACACTGAAGCTTTCTTT
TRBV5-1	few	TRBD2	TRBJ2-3	CASSPFGRGGFDTQYF	TGCGCCAGCAGCCCCTTCGGGAGGGGGGGATTTGATACGCAGTATTTT
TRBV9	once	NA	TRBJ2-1	CASSAQSRTYEQFF	TGTGCCAGCAGCGCCCAGTCGAGGACATATGAGCAGTTCTTC
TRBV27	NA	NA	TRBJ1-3	CASSFFPVGNTIYF	TGTGCCAGCAGTTTTTTCCCGGTTGGAAACACCATATATTTT
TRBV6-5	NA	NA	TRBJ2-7	CASSGRQEGSYEQYF	TGTGCCAGCAGCGGCCGACAGGAAGGGTCCTACGAGCAGTACTTC
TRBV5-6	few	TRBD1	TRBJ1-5	CASSLGTGNQPQHF	TGTGCCAGCAGCTTGGGGACAGGGAATCAGCCCCAGCATTTT
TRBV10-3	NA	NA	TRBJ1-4	CAISENREKEKLFF	TGTGCCATCAGTGAGAACAGGGAGAAGGAAAAACTGTTTTTT
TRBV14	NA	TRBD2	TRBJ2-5	CASSLLAGDFQETQYF	TGTGCCAGCAGCCTCCTAGCGGGGGACTTCCAAGAGACCCAGTACTTC
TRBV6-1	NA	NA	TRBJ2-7	CASSEREGAYEQYF	TGTGCCAGCAGTGAACGGGAGGGGGCGTACGAGCAGTACTTC
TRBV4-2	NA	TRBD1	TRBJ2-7	CASRAATGTGSYEQYF	TGTGCCAGCAGAGCAGCAACCGGGACAGGGAGCTACGAGCAGTACTTC
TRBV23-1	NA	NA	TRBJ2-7	CARGSPRCEQYF	TGCGCCAGAGGGAGCCCTAGATGCGAGCAGTACTTC
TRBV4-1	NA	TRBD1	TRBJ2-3	CASSQLDRDLDTQYF	TGCGCCAGCAGCCAGCTCGACAGGGATTTAGATACGCAGTATTTT
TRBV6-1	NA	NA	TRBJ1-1	CASSEVFEYTEAFF	TGTGCCAGCAGTGAAGTCTTTGAGTACACTGAAGCTTTCTTT
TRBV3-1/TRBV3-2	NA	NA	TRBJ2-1	CASSRRRLESYNEQFF	TGTGCCAGCAGCCGGCGACGGCTAGAATCCTACAATGAGCAGTTCTTC
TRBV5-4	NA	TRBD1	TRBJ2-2	CASSPTDSGQLNTGELFF	TGTGCCAGCAGCCCAACTGACTCGGGACAGCTGAACACCGGGGAGCTGTTTTTT
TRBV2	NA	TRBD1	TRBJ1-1	CASRATGPEAFF	TGTGCCAGCAGAGCGACAGGGCCAGAAGCTTTCTTT
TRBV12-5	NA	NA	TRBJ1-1	CASALVSTEAFF	TGTGCTAGTGCTTTGGTCTCCACTGAAGCTTTCTTT
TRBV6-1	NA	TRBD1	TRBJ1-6	CASSESYRGRNSPLHF	TGTGCCAGCAGTGAATCTTACAGGGGGCGTAATTCACCCCTCCACTTT
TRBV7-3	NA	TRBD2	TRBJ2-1	CASSLAGGDRTQFF	TGTGCCAGCAGCTTGGCGGGGGGTGACCGTACGCAGTTCTTC
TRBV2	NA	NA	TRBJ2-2	CASSVLLEVTGELFF	TGTGCCAGCAGTGTCCTTTTAGAAGTGACCGGGGAGCTGTTTTTT
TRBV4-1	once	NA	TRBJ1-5	CASSPGVPGNQPQHF	TGCGCCAGCAGCCCAGGCGTTCCGGGGAATCAGCCCCAGCATTTT
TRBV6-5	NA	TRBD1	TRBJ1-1	CASSWDRWNTEAFF	TGTGCCAGCAGTTGGGACAGGTGGAACACTGAAGCTTTCTTT
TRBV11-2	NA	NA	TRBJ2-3	CASSTGLLNTDTQYF	TGTGCCAGCAGCACGGGTCTTCTAAACACAGATACGCAGTATTTT
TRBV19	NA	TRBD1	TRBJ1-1	CASSGDRGTEAFF	TGTGCCAGTAGTGGGGACAGGGGCACTGAAGCTTTCTTT
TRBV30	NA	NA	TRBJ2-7	CAWSVRWVGGPKNEQYF	TGTGCCTGGAGTGTAAGGTGGGTGGGGGGGCCAAAGAACGAGCAGTACTTC
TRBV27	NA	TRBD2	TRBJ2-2	CASRTSGEAGELFF	TGTGCCAGCAGGACTAGCGGGGAGGCCGGGGAGCTGTTTTTT
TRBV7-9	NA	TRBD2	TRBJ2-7	CASSPRAGGHDEQYF	TGTGCCAGCAGCCCACGAGCGGGGGGGCACGACGAGCAGTACTTC
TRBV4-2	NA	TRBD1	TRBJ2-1	CASSQDLRDRGNEQFF	TGTGCCAGCAGCCAAGATCTGCGGGACAGGGGTAATGAGCAGTTCTTC